Listed below are T cell receptor beta chains from one sample, sequenced in a study of neoadjuvant nivolumab and ipilimumab in lung cancer. TCRdb keeps only in-frame clones here, not all; method: immunoSEQ multiplex PCR. The data show about 6,900 clones, about 72% seen once. The sequencing used tumor tissue, collected after neoadjuvant nivolumab, alone or with ipilimumab, at or shortly before surgery. The receptor set was obtained from an adult with non-small cell lung cancer. CDR3s include the opening cysteine and the closing phenylalanine or tryptophan. The D gene is left open where the match is weak. A row's size may be missing; if present it is once, few, many or a size class.

D gene: -
clone size: -
V gene: TRBV18
J gene: TRBJ2-1
CDR3 protein: CASSRQEGYNEQFF
CDR3 DNA: TGTGCCAGCTCACGTCAGGAGGGATACAATGAGCAGTTCTTC

D gene: -
clone size: -
V gene: TRBV5-1
J gene: TRBJ2-3
CDR3 protein: CASSLESSSTDTQYF
CDR3 DNA: TGCGCCAGCAGCTTGGAGAGTTCTAGCACAGATACGCAGTATTTT

D gene: TRBD1
clone size: -
V gene: TRBV7-2
J gene: TRBJ2-7
CDR3 protein: CASSHGQGRSEQYF
CDR3 DNA: TGTGCCAGCAGCCATGGACAGGGGAGGTCCGAGCAGTACTTC

D gene: -
clone size: -
V gene: TRBV6-5
J gene: TRBJ1-5
CDR3 protein: CASSSDTGNQPQHF
CDR3 DNA: TGTGCCAGCAGTTCGGACACCGGCAATCAGCCCCAGCATTTT

D gene: TRBD1
clone size: -
V gene: TRBV5-4
J gene: TRBJ1-3
CDR3 protein: CASTVTGAGNTIYF
CDR3 DNA: TGTGCCAGCACCGTCACAGGGGCTGGAAACACCATATATTTT

D gene: -
clone size: -
V gene: TRBV5-6
J gene: TRBJ2-7
CDR3 protein: CASSLLGLYEQYF
CDR3 DNA: TGTGCCAGCAGCTTGTTAGGGTTATACGAGCAGTACTTC

D gene: TRBD1
clone size: -
V gene: TRBV4-1
J gene: TRBJ1-2
CDR3 protein: CASSQGIGTDYGYTF
CDR3 DNA: TGCGCCAGCAGCCAAGGGATTGGGACAGACTATGGCTACACCTTC

D gene: TRBD1
clone size: -
V gene: TRBV7-3
J gene: TRBJ2-1
CDR3 protein: CASSPTPGQGFNEQFF
CDR3 DNA: TGTGCCAGCAGCCCTACCCCGGGACAGGGATTTAATGAGCAGTTCTTC

D gene: -
clone size: -
V gene: TRBV5-4
J gene: TRBJ1-2
CDR3 protein: CASSLALGADYGYTF
CDR3 DNA: TGTGCCAGCAGCTTGGCTCTGGGGGCCGACTATGGCTACACCTTC

D gene: TRBD2
clone size: -
V gene: TRBV5-1
J gene: TRBJ2-2
CDR3 protein: CASSLAERDLNTGELFF
CDR3 DNA: TGCGCCAGCAGCTTGGCCGAGCGGGACCTGAACACCGGGGAGCTGTTTTTT

D gene: TRBD2
clone size: -
V gene: TRBV11-2
J gene: TRBJ2-1
CDR3 protein: CASSLGGRLNNEQFF
CDR3 DNA: TGTGCCAGCAGCTTAGGCGGGAGGTTAAACAATGAGCAGTTCTTC

D gene: -
clone size: -
V gene: TRBV7-9
J gene: TRBJ2-7
CDR3 protein: CASTNLEGGYYEQYF
CDR3 DNA: TGTGCCAGCACCAACTTGGAGGGGGGTTACTACGAGCAGTACTTC

D gene: TRBD1
clone size: -
V gene: TRBV2
J gene: TRBJ2-2
CDR3 protein: CASSRDRNTGELFF
CDR3 DNA: TGTGCCAGCAGTAGGGACAGAAACACCGGGGAGCTGTTTTTT

D gene: -
clone size: -
V gene: TRBV13
J gene: TRBJ1-5
CDR3 protein: CASSFGVSNQPQHF
CDR3 DNA: TGTGCCAGCAGCTTTGGGGTTAGCAATCAGCCCCAGCATTTT

D gene: -
clone size: -
V gene: TRBV11-2
J gene: TRBJ2-7
CDR3 protein: CASSSKIGQYF
CDR3 DNA: TGTGCCAGCAGCTCCAAGATCGGGCAGTACTTC

D gene: -
clone size: once
V gene: TRBV5-1
J gene: TRBJ2-7
CDR3 protein: CASSPDGFGEQYF
CDR3 DNA: TGCGCCAGCAGCCCTGACGGGTTCGGTGAGCAGTACTTC

D gene: -
clone size: few
V gene: TRBV19
J gene: TRBJ2-7
CDR3 protein: CASSSSGTRGDEQYF
CDR3 DNA: TGTGCCAGTAGTAGCTCCGGGACCAGAGGCGACGAGCAGTACTTC

D gene: -
clone size: -
V gene: TRBV7-6
J gene: TRBJ2-7
CDR3 protein: CASSLAVGSGEQYF
CDR3 DNA: TGTGCCAGCAGCTTAGCGGTTGGCTCCGGAGAGCAGTACTTC

D gene: -
clone size: -
V gene: TRBV5-1
J gene: TRBJ2-5
CDR3 protein: CASSLYASSSETQYF
CDR3 DNA: TGCGCCAGCAGCTTGTATGCGTCTAGCTCTGAGACCCAGTACTTC

D gene: -
clone size: medium-sized
V gene: TRBV29-1
J gene: TRBJ2-5
CDR3 protein: CSVEDVTGQETQYF
CDR3 DNA: TGCAGCGTCGAGGACGTTACAGGGCAAGAGACCCAGTACTTC

D gene: TRBD1
clone size: few
V gene: TRBV4-1
J gene: TRBJ2-7
CDR3 protein: CASSQGPGQASYEQYF
CDR3 DNA: TGCGCCAGCAGCCAAGGTCCGGGACAGGCCTCCTACGAGCAGTACTTC

D gene: -
clone size: -
V gene: TRBV5-6
J gene: TRBJ2-5
CDR3 protein: CASNKLGIQETQYF
CDR3 DNA: TGTGCCAGCAACAAGCTAGGTATCCAAGAGACCCAGTACTTC

D gene: TRBD1
clone size: -
V gene: TRBV28
J gene: TRBJ1-4
CDR3 protein: CASSFLVGQGDEKLFF
CDR3 DNA: TGTGCCAGCAGTTTTTTAGTAGGACAGGGAGATGAAAAACTGTTTTTT

D gene: -
clone size: once
V gene: TRBV18
J gene: TRBJ1-4
CDR3 protein: CASSPIPGATNEKLFF
CDR3 DNA: TGTGCCAGCTCACCTATCCCCGGGGCAACTAATGAAAAACTGTTTTTT

D gene: -
clone size: -
V gene: TRBV11-2
J gene: TRBJ2-1
CDR3 protein: CARGGAWEQFF
CDR3 DNA: TGTGCCCGAGGGGGGGCCTGGGAGCAGTTCTTC

D gene: -
clone size: few
V gene: TRBV28
J gene: TRBJ1-1
CDR3 protein: CASRIRRPGNTEAFF
CDR3 DNA: TGTGCCAGCAGGATCAGAAGACCAGGGAACACTGAAGCTTTCTTT

D gene: -
clone size: -
V gene: TRBV6-1
J gene: TRBJ2-7
CDR3 protein: CASSSFRSYEQYF
CDR3 DNA: TGTGCCAGCAGTTCCTTTCGGTCCTACGAGCAGTACTTC

D gene: -
clone size: -
V gene: TRBV19
J gene: TRBJ1-1
CDR3 protein: CASSITGRVGAFF
CDR3 DNA: TGTGCCAGTAGTATAACGGGTAGGGTGGGAGCTTTCTTT

D gene: -
clone size: -
V gene: TRBV5-4
J gene: TRBJ1-3
CDR3 protein: CASSLGGSGNTIYF
CDR3 DNA: TGTGCCAGCAGCTTGGGCGGGTCTGGAAACACCATATATTTT

D gene: -
clone size: few
V gene: TRBV5-1
J gene: TRBJ2-5
CDR3 protein: CASSLWASTILETQYF
CDR3 DNA: TGCGCCAGCAGCTTGTGGGCTAGCACGATCTTGGAGACCCAGTACTTC

D gene: TRBD2
clone size: once
V gene: TRBV10-2
J gene: TRBJ2-1
CDR3 protein: CASSERFTSGLYNEQFF
CDR3 DNA: TGCGCCAGCAGTGAGCGCTTCACTAGCGGGTTATACAATGAGCAGTTCTTC

D gene: -
clone size: -
V gene: TRBV2
J gene: TRBJ1-1
CDR3 protein: CASRLQGPAEAFF
CDR3 DNA: TGTGCCAGCAGGCTACAGGGTCCCGCTGAAGCTTTCTTT

D gene: -
clone size: -
V gene: TRBV7-2
J gene: TRBJ2-1
CDR3 protein: CASSARDISPLYNEQFF
CDR3 DNA: TGTGCCAGCAGCGCCCGGGACATCTCCCCCCTCTACAATGAGCAGTTCTTC

D gene: TRBD1
clone size: -
V gene: TRBV5-4
J gene: TRBJ1-2
CDR3 protein: CASSRDSAYGYTF
CDR3 DNA: TGTGCCAGCAGCCGGGACAGCGCCTATGGCTACACCTTC

D gene: -
clone size: -
V gene: TRBV18
J gene: TRBJ2-7
CDR3 protein: CASSPLPLSRDSYEQYF
CDR3 DNA: TGTGCCAGCTCACCTCTGCCCCTAAGCAGGGACTCCTACGAGCAGTACTTC

D gene: TRBD1
clone size: few
V gene: TRBV5-4
J gene: TRBJ2-7
CDR3 protein: CASRLDRAREQYF
CDR3 DNA: TGTGCCAGCAGATTGGACAGGGCGAGGGAGCAGTACTTC

D gene: TRBD2
clone size: -
V gene: TRBV5-6
J gene: TRBJ2-1
CDR3 protein: CASSLGSAGGGSEQFF
CDR3 DNA: TGTGCCAGCAGCTTGGGGTCTGCGGGAGGGGGGTCTGAGCAGTTCTTC

D gene: -
clone size: -
V gene: TRBV5-1
J gene: TRBJ1-2
CDR3 protein: CASSNQDNYGYTF
CDR3 DNA: TGCGCCAGCTCGAACCAGGACAACTATGGCTACACCTTC

D gene: -
clone size: -
V gene: TRBV7-8
J gene: TRBJ2-6
CDR3 protein: CASSLRRTGANVLTF
CDR3 DNA: TGTGCCAGCAGCCTCCGACGGACTGGGGCCAACGTCCTGACTTTC

D gene: TRBD2
clone size: few
V gene: TRBV7-2
J gene: TRBJ2-1
CDR3 protein: CASSSGLAYSSYNEQFF
CDR3 DNA: TGTGCCAGCAGCTCGGGACTAGCTTACAGCTCCTACAATGAGCAGTTCTTC

D gene: TRBD1
clone size: -
V gene: TRBV10-1
J gene: TRBJ2-3
CDR3 protein: CASFPDGQGAVSTDTQYF
CDR3 DNA: TGCGCCAGCTTTCCTGATGGACAGGGGGCGGTCAGCACAGATACGCAGTATTTT

D gene: -
clone size: -
V gene: TRBV7-9
J gene: TRBJ1-1
CDR3 protein: CASTLLQGGGTEAFF
CDR3 DNA: TGTGCCAGCACCCTTTTACAGGGAGGGGGGACTGAAGCTTTCTTT

D gene: TRBD1
clone size: -
V gene: TRBV9
J gene: TRBJ1-2
CDR3 protein: CASSVGDRLAVGGYTF
CDR3 DNA: TGTGCCAGCAGCGTAGGGGACAGATTGGCGGTAGGTGGCTACACCTTC

D gene: -
clone size: -
V gene: TRBV7-2
J gene: TRBJ2-7
CDR3 protein: CASSLLGSPVLSYEQYF
CDR3 DNA: TGTGCCAGCAGCTTACTCGGAAGTCCAGTCCTCTCCTACGAGCAGTACTTC

D gene: -
clone size: few
V gene: TRBV28
J gene: TRBJ2-5
CDR3 protein: CASTPGGRREETQYF
CDR3 DNA: TGTGCCAGCACCCCCGGGGGGCGGAGGGAAGAGACCCAGTACTTC